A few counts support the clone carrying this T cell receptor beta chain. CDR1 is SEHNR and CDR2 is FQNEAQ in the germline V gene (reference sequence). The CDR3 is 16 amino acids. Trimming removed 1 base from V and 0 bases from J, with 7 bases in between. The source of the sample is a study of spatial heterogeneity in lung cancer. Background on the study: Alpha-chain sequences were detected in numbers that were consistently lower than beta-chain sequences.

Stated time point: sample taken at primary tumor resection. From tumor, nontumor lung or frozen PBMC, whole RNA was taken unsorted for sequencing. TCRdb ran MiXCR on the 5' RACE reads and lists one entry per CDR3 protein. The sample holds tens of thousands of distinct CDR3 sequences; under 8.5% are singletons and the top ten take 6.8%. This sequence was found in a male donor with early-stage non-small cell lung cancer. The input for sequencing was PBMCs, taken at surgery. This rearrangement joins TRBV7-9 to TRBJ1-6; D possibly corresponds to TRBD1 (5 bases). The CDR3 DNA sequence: TGTGCCAGCAGCTTAGACGGGGGCTCCTATAATTCACCCCTCCACTTT. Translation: CASSLDGGSYNSPLHF.